This T cell receptor beta chain was sequenced during a study of tumor-infiltrating lymphocytes in primary liver carcinoma. There are 16 residues in the CDR3. With V trimmed by 2 bases and J by 4 bases, 8 bases remained unmatched. Germline CDR1 is MGHRA and CDR2 is YSYEKL. The authors made TCR beta cDNA from 400 to 600 ng total RNA with a constant-region primer. Modified slightly, ARM-PCR produced TCR beta libraries over three nested multiplex PCR rounds. TRBV1-TRBV30 forward and Cbeta reverse primers drove the first two roughly 10-cycle rounds. Via MiXCR, TCRdb re-called the multiplex PCR reads, giving one row per CDR3 protein. Among fewer than 400,000 distinct CDR3 sequences, approximately 65% were seen once, and the ten largest hold more than 8.5%. Unsorted whole blood supplied the blood RNA, and germline DNA was isolated too. Before the surgical procedure, approximately 3.6 milliliters of peripheral blood were collected.

The chain couples TRBV4-1 to TRBJ2-3, with 8 bases identical to TRBD1. This clonotype was sampled from a man aged 35-49 years with primary liver carcinoma and hepatitis B virus infection. The sequenced sample was peripheral blood. CDR3 protein: CASSQLTGGISDTQYF. The CDR3 region has the DNA TGCGCCAGCAGCCAACTTACAGGGGGTATATCAGATACGCAGTATTTT.